The clone carrying this T cell receptor beta chain was seen a handful of times. Its antigen is as yet unknown. V dropped 8 bases and J dropped 4; count of bases not matched to a gene: 17. This CDR3 has 17 amino acids. Germline CDR1 reads MDHEN; CDR2 reads SYDVKM. The data were obtained in a study of beta chain features in type 1 diabetes. Points from the study as a whole: TCRB CDR3s were moderately but significantly shorter in Type 1 diabetes patients in all four CD4+ subsets. Fewer junction insertions and more nucleotide deletions appeared in type 1 diabetes patients. Within patients, naive, central memory and Treg TCRB repertoires seemed more similar than within healthy donors. Resolution of whether HLA type affects TCRB rearrangement was not achieved here.

The authors reverse transcribed all of the isolated RNA, so sequencing captured expressed TCRB transcripts. Reads from naive, central memory and regulatory T cell samples averaged about 3.3 million. TCRdb's table, derived via immunoSEQ multiplex PCR, lists solely in-frame clones and lacks some. The sample has around 180,000 clones; approximately 8.1% are singletons. The source material was central memory CD4+ T cells from blood. The rearrangement joins TRBV28 to TRBJ2-1, with TRBD2 matching over 7 bases. The origin of this receptor is a man between 18 and 29 years old with type 1 diabetes. Here the CDR3 reads CASVSGGLAETYNEQFF. The CDR3 DNA sequence: TGTGCCAGCGTGTCCGGAGGGCTAGCGGAGACTTACAATGAGCAGTTCTTC.